This T cell receptor beta chain comes out of a study of PD-1 blockade in classical Hodgkin lymphoma. This clone was counted a single time. TCRdb's copy holds only in-frame clones and misses some; the assay was immunoSEQ multiplex PCR. The sample includes approximately 26,000 clones, more than 65% seen only once; the top ten take 3.3%. Relapses following autologous stem cell transplantation were seen in all patients, with brentuximab vedotin exposure varying. The TCR was taken from a human donor with classical Hodgkin lymphoma. The specimen was peripheral blood mononuclear cells (PBMCs), collected at baseline.

CDR3 bases: TGTGCCAGCAGCGTAGGTGTCAGCAACTACGAGCAGTACTTC. This translates into CASSVGVSNYEQYF. The chain is built from TRBV9 and TRBJ2-7; no definite D call. Trimming removed 0 bases at V and 3 bases at J, with 10 bases between. The CDR3 covers 14 residues. Germline CDR1 SGDLS, CDR2 YYNGEE.